This T cell receptor beta chain derives from a study of STAT5B mutations in CD4+ large granular lymphocyte leukemia. The method was immunoSEQ multiplex PCR; TCRdb's version includes in-frame clones alone and lacks a portion of them. Of about 23,000 clones listed, around 76% are singletons. Trimming removed 5 bases from V and 3 bases from J; junction bases left unmatched: 10. The CDR3 extends over 16 amino acids. The germline V gene has CDR1 KGHSH and CDR2 LQKENI. The sample taken for sequencing was CD4+ T cells from blood buffy coats. The chain links TRBV18 to TRBJ1-1; 9 positions agree with TRBD1. The TCR comes from a human donor in good health. CDR3 sequence reads: CASSFISGTGYTEAFF. CDR3 bases: TGTGCCAGCTCATTCATATCCGGGACAGGGTACACTGAAGCTTTCTTT.